This passage covers 11 T cell receptor beta chains from one sample sequenced in a study of blood T cell repertoires in COVID-19. Measured with immunoSEQ multiplex PCR; TCRdb has only the in-frame clones, and not every one. Here the sample spans under 350,000 clones, 65% to 90% being singletons. Sequencing was carried out using PBMCs or T cells enriched from blood (not recorded which). The receptors originated from a middle-aged woman with acute COVID-19.

This sequence joins TRBV27 and TRBJ2-1; TRBD1 agrees at 10 bases. The CDR3 has 15 amino acids. V dropped 7 bases and J dropped 8; count of bases not matched to a gene: 11. Germline lookup yields CDR1 MNHEY and CDR2 SMNVEV (reference sequence). This chain's CDR3 is CASTHRDRGLYEQFF. CDR3 nucleotide sequence: TGTGCCAGCACCCACCGGGACAGGGGATTATATGAGCAGTTCTTC.

V is TRBV4-3 and J is TRBJ2-1; D uncertain. With 0 bases removed from V and 7 bases from J, the gap between germline ends came to 10 bases. Per the germline V gene, CDR1 is LGHNA and CDR2 is YSLEER. The CDR3 is 14 amino acids. Here the CDR3 reads CASSQEVQINEQFF. Here the CDR3 DNA reads TGCGCCAGCAGCCAAGAGGTACAGATTAATGAGCAGTTCTTC.

This sequence joins TRBV4-1 and TRBJ1-2; a weak D match, TRBD1 (6 bases). Looked up from germline, CDR1 is MGHRA and CDR2 is YSYEKL. The CDR3 length is 17 residues. V shed 2 bases and J shed 4 bases, with 20 bases lying between them. The CDR3: CASSQPRGGSGSYGYTF. CDR3 DNA: TGCGCCAGCAGCCAACCAAGGGGGGGGAGTGGTTCCTATGGCTACACCTTC.

This chain links TRBV19 with TRBJ1-2; D is unresolved. The CDR3 runs 14 residues. Looked up from germline, CDR1 is LNHDA and CDR2 is SQIVND (reference sequence). Trimming removed 3 bases from V and 0 bases from J, with 8 bases in between. The CDR3 DNA reads as TGTGCCAGTAGTATGAGTTCGGCTAACTATGGCTACACCTTC. This translates into CASSMSSANYGYTF.

V usage is TRBV10-3 and J usage is TRBJ2-4; tentatively, D is TRBD1 (6 bases). This CDR3 region has 14 residues. V dropped 0 bases and J dropped 8 bases, with 11 bases sitting between them. The germline V gene encodes CDR1 ENHRY and CDR2 SYGVKD. CDR3 in DNA: TGTGCCATCAGTGAGTCTGGCAGGGGTGACATTCAGTACTTC. Translating it yields CAISESGRGDIQYF.

The genes are TRBV24-1 and TRBJ2-7; D call uncertain. Between the trimmed V and J ends, which lost 10 bases and 0 bases, there was a span of 18 bases. CDR1 KGHDR and CDR2 SFDVKD come from the germline V gene. The CDR3 has 15 amino acids. CDR3 bases: TGTGCCACGGAAGAGTTCAGCGAACTCTCCTACGAGCAGTACTTC. Translation gives CATEEFSELSYEQYF.

The chain recombines TRBV10-3 with TRBJ1-1; maybe TRBD1 (6 bases). CDR1 and CDR2 (germline): ENHRY, SYGVKD. The CDR3 totals 14 residues. V lost 4 bases and J lost 1, with 10 bases in between. The CDR3 DNA is TGTGCCATCAGTGGGCCGGGACAGAACACTGAAGCTTTCTTT. Translation gives CAISGPGQNTEAFF.

This clone was observed a few times. This sequence joins TRBV27 and TRBJ2-7; 8 nucleotides match TRBD2. The CDR3 has 16 residues. The germline CDR1 and CDR2 sequences are MNHEY and SMNVEV (reference sequence). J was trimmed by 0 bases and V by 5 bases; bases with no gene match: 9. The CDR3 loop is CASSPGAGESSYEQYF. In nucleotides, the CDR3 is TGTGCCAGCAGTCCGGGAGCGGGGGAGAGCTCCTACGAGCAGTACTTC.

The chain joins TRBV12-3 or TRBV12-4 to TRBJ1-5; possible D gene TRBD1, 5 bases. This CDR3 is 12 amino acids long. The V gene lost 8 bases and the J gene lost 2 bases, with 7 bases spanning the gap. The CDR3 is CASRGGNQPQHF. CDR3 bases: TGTGCCAGCCGGGGGGGCAATCAGCCCCAGCATTTT.

The chain carries TRBV4-1 and TRBJ1-6, with 10 bases aligning to TRBD1. The CDR3 consists of 21 residues. CDR1 and CDR2 (germline): MGHRA, YSYEKL. J lost 0 bases, V lost 0 bases, and 11 bases had no gene match. CDR3 DNA: TGCGCCAGCAGCCAAGATACCGGCCGGGACAGGGGCAACTCCTATAATTCACCCCTCCACTTT. It codes for CASSQDTGRDRGNSYNSPLHF.

The chain recombines TRBV4-3 with TRBJ1-1, with a tentative D call TRBD1 (5 bases). The V end lost 0 bases, the J end lost 7 bases, and 15 bases lay between the germline ends. The CDR3 is made up of 15 amino acids. CDR1 is LGHNA and CDR2 is YSLEER in the germline V gene. The CDR3 bases are TGCGCCAGCAGCCAAGATAAATCCGGGGGACTTGAAGCTTTCTTT. This gives the protein CASSQDKSGGLEAFF.